Listed below are T cell receptor beta chains from one sample, sequenced in a study of cytomegalovirus exposure and HLA in healthy donors. TCRdb keeps only in-frame clones here, not all; method: immunoSEQ multiplex PCR. The sample holds 100,000 to 150,000 clones, around 80% seen once. Sequenced sample: PBMCs. The receptors shown here come from a woman aged 35 to 49 in good health and CMV-seronegative. The CDR3 runs from the conserved cysteine through the conserved F or W. The D gene is left open where the match is weak. Clone sizes are given selectively: once, few, many, or a class where the clone is expanded.

d_gene,j_gene,abundance,v_gene,CDR3aa,CDR3nt
TRBD1,TRBJ1-2,-,TRBV6-5,CASGDSLDYGYTF,TGTGCCAGCGGGGACAGCTTGGACTATGGCTACACCTTC
TRBD2,TRBJ2-3,-,TRBV6-5,CASSTLAGADTQYF,TGTGCCAGCAGTACACTAGCGGGAGCGGATACGCAGTATTTT
-,TRBJ2-7,-,TRBV29-1,CSVAREGPEQYF,TGCAGCGTAGCACGGGAAGGGCCCGAGCAGTACTTC
-,TRBJ1-2,-,TRBV5-1,CASSLDRETGGYTF,TGCGCCAGCAGCTTGGACAGGGAGACGGGAGGCTACACCTTC
TRBD1,TRBJ2-7,-,TRBV5-6,CASSDTGEGAYEQYF,TGTGCCAGCAGCGATACAGGGGAAGGGGCCTACGAGCAGTACTTC
TRBD1,TRBJ1-6,-,TRBV28,CASSRDRVHSPLHF,TGTGCCAGCAGTCGCGACAGGGTGCATTCACCCCTCCACTTT
-,TRBJ2-1,-,TRBV30,CAWSTPENEQFF,TGTGCCTGGAGTACACCGGAGAATGAGCAGTTCTTC
-,TRBJ1-1,-,TRBV7-6,CASSIREGSTEAFF,TGTGCCAGCAGCATCAGGGAGGGGAGCACTGAAGCTTTCTTT
TRBD1,TRBJ2-7,-,TRBV27,CASSPDRDGYEQYF,TGTGCCAGCAGTCCCGACAGGGACGGCTACGAGCAGTACTTC
-,TRBJ1-1,-,TRBV5-1,CASSLLQAQGAFF,TGCGCCAGCAGCTTGTTACAGGCCCAGGGAGCTTTCTTT
TRBD1,TRBJ1-5,-,TRBV4-2,CASSQGTGSPQPQHF,TGTGCCAGTAGCCAAGGGACAGGCTCCCCTCAGCCCCAGCATTTT
-,TRBJ2-1,once,TRBV6-1,CASSWELAAHNEQFF,TGTGCCAGCAGTTGGGAACTAGCAGCTCACAATGAGCAGTTCTTC
-,TRBJ2-6,-,TRBV6-6,CASTSVTAGANVLTF,TGTGCCAGCACCTCGGTGACAGCTGGGGCCAACGTCCTGACTTTC
-,TRBJ2-7,-,TRBV15,CATSRPGTYEQYF,TGTGCCACCAGCAGGCCGGGTACCTACGAGCAGTACTTC
TRBD2,TRBJ2-2,-,TRBV5-4,CASSPSGGNTGELFF,TGTGCCAGCAGCCCAAGCGGGGGGAACACCGGGGAGCTGTTTTTT
TRBD1,TRBJ1-1,-,TRBV28,CASRGQRTEAFF,TGTGCCAGCAGGGGACAGAGAACTGAAGCTTTCTTT
TRBD2,TRBJ2-3,once,TRBV4-2,CASSQGSAGPGDTQYF,TGTGCCAGCAGCCAGGGATCAGCGGGGCCAGGGGATACGCAGTATTTT
TRBD1,TRBJ2-7,-,TRBV6-5,CASSGQGGRDEQYF,TGTGCCAGCAGCGGACAGGGGGGTAGAGACGAGCAGTACTTC
TRBD2,TRBJ2-3,-,TRBV5-1,CASQVVAGTTDTQYF,TGCGCCAGTCAGGTAGTAGCGGGGACGACAGATACGCAGTATTTT
-,TRBJ2-1,-,TRBV5-1,CASSLGPREEQFF,TGCGCCAGCAGCTTGGGTCCGCGAGAGGAGCAGTTCTTC
TRBD2,TRBJ2-5,-,TRBV5-4,CASSLARVAGQETQYF,TGTGCCAGCAGCTTGGCCCGAGTAGCGGGCCAAGAGACCCAGTACTTC
-,TRBJ2-2,-,TRBV6-5,CASSALLLVGELFF,TGTGCCAGCAGTGCGCTCCTCCTTGTCGGGGAGCTGTTTTTT
TRBD2,TRBJ2-3,-,TRBV28,CASSFVAGGTDTQYF,TGTGCCAGCAGTTTCGTAGCGGGGGGCACAGATACGCAGTATTTT
-,TRBJ1-1,-,TRBV19,CASKMGASGFTEAFF,TGTGCCAGTAAAATGGGGGCGTCGGGGTTCACTGAAGCTTTCTTT
TRBD2,TRBJ2-1,-,TRBV5-1,CASSFGLAGAEEQFF,TGCGCCAGCAGTTTCGGACTGGCGGGAGCGGAGGAGCAGTTCTTC
-,TRBJ2-7,-,TRBV28,CASSLWRGEPYEQYF,TGTGCCAGCAGTTTATGGCGGGGAGAACCCTACGAGCAGTACTTC
TRBD1,TRBJ2-5,-,TRBV7-3,CASSTGTGEETQYF,TGTGCCAGCAGCACCGGGACAGGGGAAGAGACCCAGTACTTC
-,TRBJ1-2,-,TRBV27,CASSLGGVANYGYTF,TGTGCCAGCAGTTTAGGAGGAGTAGCTAACTATGGCTACACCTTC
-,TRBJ1-1,-,TRBV28,CASSPILLGEGEISNTEAFF,TGTGCCAGCAGTCCGATCCTCCTAGGGGAAGGCGAGATATCGAACACTGAAGCTTTCTTT
-,TRBJ2-7,-,TRBV7-9,CASSLSGRRSYEQYF,TGTGCCAGCAGCCTCTCTGGCCGGAGGTCCTACGAGCAGTACTTC
-,TRBJ1-3,-,TRBV6-5,CASSYSSRVRNTIYF,TGTGCCAGCAGTTACTCGTCCCGGGTGAGAAACACCATATATTTT
-,TRBJ1-4,-,TRBV27,CASSFSGESNEKLFF,TGTGCCAGCAGTTTTTCCGGGGAGAGTAATGAAAAACTGTTTTTT
-,TRBJ1-5,-,TRBV7-9,CASSLGQSNQPQHF,TGTGCCAGCAGCTTAGGGCAGAGCAATCAGCCCCAGCATTTT
TRBD1,TRBJ1-2,-,TRBV28,CASSSGGQDGYTF,TGTGCCAGCAGCTCAGGGGGACAAGATGGCTACACCTTC
-,TRBJ1-3,-,TRBV6-1,CATMTVGNTIYF,TGTGCCACCATGACAGTTGGAAACACCATATATTTT
-,TRBJ2-7,-,TRBV28,CASSLSGLEQYF,TGTGCCAGCAGTTTATCAGGGCTCGAGCAGTACTTC
TRBD2,TRBJ2-1,-,TRBV9,CASSVTDWGLAGHNEQFF,TGTGCCAGCAGCGTCACCGACTGGGGACTAGCGGGCCACAATGAGCAGTTCTTC
TRBD2,TRBJ2-7,-,TRBV6-6,CASSPIAGDYEQYF,TGTGCCAGCAGTCCAATAGCGGGGGACTACGAGCAGTACTTC
TRBD1,TRBJ1-6,-,TRBV2,CASSGQGHNSPLHF,TGTGCCAGCAGTGGACAGGGGCATAATTCACCCCTCCACTTT
-,TRBJ2-7,-,TRBV7-8,CASSIDSYEQYF,TGTGCCAGCAGTATTGACAGTTACGAGCAGTACTTC
TRBD2,TRBJ2-2,-,TRBV19,CASRGNGGDTGELFF,TGTGCCAGTAGGGGGAACGGGGGGGACACCGGGGAGCTGTTTTTT
TRBD2,TRBJ2-2,-,TRBV19,CASSPRGVAGTGELFF,TGTGCCAGTAGTCCCCGGGGGGTAGCTGGCACCGGGGAGCTGTTTTTT
-,TRBJ2-5,-,TRBV5-1,CASSLEVAAQETQYF,TGCGCCAGCAGCTTGGAGGTAGCGGCCCAAGAGACCCAGTACTTC
-,TRBJ1-1,-,TRBV6-1,CASSPGLGPEAFF,TGTGCCAGCAGTCCGGGACTGGGCCCTGAAGCTTTCTTT